Presented here are 27 T cell receptor beta chains from one specimen sequenced in a study of OX40 agonist ivuxolimab in advanced cancers. Profiled with immunoSEQ multiplex PCR; TCRdb holds only in-frame clones, not every one. The sample holds about 49,000 clones, around nine tenths seen once. The specimen was CD4+ or CD8+ T cells sorted from blood, collected in a trial of the OX40 agonist ivuxolimab. These TCRs come from an adult with an advanced solid tumor such as melanoma, head and neck, liver or kidney cancer.

The chain combines TRBV7-9 with TRBJ2-1; 7 bases match TRBD2. V shed 1 base and J 5 bases; nucleotides not matched to a gene: 11. This CDR3 is built from 17 residues. CDR1 is SEHNR and CDR2 is FQNEAQ in the germline V gene (reference sequence). In DNA form, the CDR3 reads TGTGCCAGCAGCTTAGTTCATAGGCGGGAGCCGGACAATGAGCAGTTCTTC. Its protein product is CASSLVHRREPDNEQFF.

The rearrangement links TRBV7-2 to TRBJ2-7; D gene unclear. The V end was cut by 5 bases, the J end by 4 bases, with 27 bases between. The CDR3 runs 18 residues. The germline gives CDR1 SGHTA, CDR2 FQGNSA. CDR3 protein: CASSKRPENRLSTYEQYF. The CDR3, as DNA: TGTGCCAGCAGCAAACGACCCGAAAACAGATTAAGTACTTACGAGCAGTACTTC. The full variable domain, with the rest looked up from reference TRBV7-2 and TRBJ2-7, is GAGVSQSPSNKVTEKGKDVELRCDPISGHTALYWYRQSLGQGLEFLIYFQGNSAPDKSGLPSDRFSAERTGGSVSTLTIQRTQQEDSAVYLCASSKRPENRLSTYEQYFGPGTRLTVT.

CDR3 DNA: TGTGCCAGCAGCAGTAGTGGGGGCCAAGAGACCCAGTACTTC. This codes for CASSSSGGQETQYF. V is TRBV11-2 and J is TRBJ2-5; the D gene could be TRBD1 or TRBD2 (5 bases each). The CDR3 covers 14 residues. Trimming pared 5 bases from V and 1 base from J, leaving 11 bases between. Germline CDR1 is SGHAT and CDR2 is FQNNGV.

V gene TRBV5-5 combines with J gene TRBJ2-2; 12 bases are shared with TRBD2. This CDR3 is built from 16 residues. The germline V gene encodes CDR1 SGHKS and CDR2 YYEKEE (reference sequence). V shed 5 bases and J 6 bases; nucleotides not matched to a gene: 8. The CDR3 nucleotides are TGTGCCAGCAGACGGGGGACTAGCGGGTTTCCCGGGGAGCTGTTTTTT. Its protein product is CASRRGTSGFPGELFF.

The genes are TRBV7-5 and TRBJ2-1; the D segment call TRBD2 is taken from the table without a DNA check. TRBV7-5 is a documented pseudogene. The CDR3 covers 17 residues. The CDR3 region is CARSGLLRYGLRNEQFF. CDR3 coding DNA: TGTGCCAGAAGCGGACTACTTAGATATGGACTAAGGAATGAGCAGTTCTTC.

J is TRBJ2-7 and V is TRBV28; D is unresolved. Germline V lookup: CDR1 MDHEN, CDR2 SYDVKM. This CDR3 region has 12 residues. Trimming pared 4 bases from V and 2 bases from J, leaving 6 bases between. The CDR3: CASSSRTYEQYF. Here the CDR3 DNA reads TGTGCCAGCAGTTCTAGGACCTACGAGCAGTACTTC.

The chain combines TRBV4-2 with TRBJ2-7; 14 nucleotides align to TRBD2. The ends lost 4 bases at V and 6 bases at J; junction bases unmatched: 17. The germline V gene has CDR1 LGHNA and CDR2 YNFKEQ. The CDR3 runs 19 residues. The CDR3 nucleotides read TGTGCCAGCAGCCTATCTCGGACTAGCGGGAGGAGGTCTGCTCGCGAGCAGTACTTC. Encoded protein: CASSLSRTSGRRSAREQYF.

In its sample, this clone was seen a few times. The chain employs TRBV7-8 and TRBJ2-2, with no clear D. The CDR3 sequence is 14 residues long. Germline loops: CDR1 SGHVS, CDR2 FQNEAQ. V lost 1 base to trimming and J lost 3 bases, with 6 bases between them. CDR3 region: CASSLGTDTGELFF. DNA of the CDR3: TGTGCCAGCAGCTTAGGGACCGACACCGGGGAGCTGTTTTTT. The full variable domain, rest sourced from reference TRBV7-8 and TRBJ2-2, is GAGVSQSPRYKVAKRGQDVALRCDPISGHVSLFWYQQALGQGPEFLTYFQNEAQLDKSGLPSDRFFAERPEGSVSTLKIQRTQQEDSAVYLCASSLGTDTGELFFGEGSRLTVL.

The V call is TRBV7-9, the J call TRBJ2-6; the D is unclear. The CDR3 runs to 14 residues. Germline values: CDR1 SEHNR, CDR2 FQNEAQ (reference sequence). V lost 5 bases, J lost 0 bases, and 5 bases lay in between. CDR3 region: CASSPSSGANVLTF. The CDR3 nucleotides are TGTGCCAGCAGCCCGAGCTCTGGGGCCAACGTCCTGACTTTC.

The chain has TRBV28 and TRBJ1-2; D perhaps matches TRBD1 (5 bases). With 7 bases removed from V and 7 bases from J, the gap between germline ends came to 16 bases. The CDR3 loop spans 13 amino acids. Germline V gene lookup returns CDR1 MDHEN and CDR2 SYDVKM. CDR3 in DNA: TGTGCCAGCATTCCGCTGGGGGAGGGTGGCTACACCTTC. Amino acid sequence: CASIPLGEGGYTF.

The V call is TRBV5-1, the J call TRBJ2-5; the D is unclear. The V gene lost 0 bases and the J gene lost 2 bases, with 11 bases spanning the gap. The CDR3 contains 15 residues. Germline CDR1 is SGHRS and CDR2 is YFSETQ. CDR3: CASSLGGVIQETQYF. In nucleotides, the CDR3 is TGCGCCAGCAGCTTGGGAGGCGTCATTCAAGAGACCCAGTACTTC. The full variable domain, rest sourced from reference TRBV5-1 and TRBJ2-5, is KAGVTQTPRYLIKTRGQQVTLSCSPISGHRSVSWYQQTPGQGLQFLFEYFSETQRNKGNFPGRFSGRQFSNSRSEMNVSTLELGDSALYLCASSLGGVIQETQYFGPGTRLLVL.

The chain employs TRBV7-9 and TRBJ2-2, with 8 bases fitting TRBD2. This CDR3 is 13 amino acids long. V shed 10 bases and J 5 bases; nucleotides not matched to a gene: 6. The germline gives CDR1 SEHNR, CDR2 FQNEAQ (reference sequence). CDR3 protein: CANRGRLTGELFF. DNA of the CDR3: TGTGCCAACCGCGGGAGGTTAACCGGGGAGCTGTTTTTT.

The J gene is TRBJ2-4, the V gene TRBV5-1, with TRBD1 identical over 7 bases. Germline CDR1 SGHRS, CDR2 YFSETQ. The CDR3 runs 14 residues. J gave up 8 bases and V 4 bases, and 9 bases lay outside the gene matches. CDR3 loop: CASSEDRVGYIQYF. In nucleotides, the CDR3 is TGCGCCAGCAGCGAAGACAGGGTCGGGTACATTCAGTACTTC.

The chain has TRBV28 and TRBJ2-6; D perhaps matches TRBD2 (5 bases). CDR3 length: 20 residues. The V end lost 2 bases, the J end lost 1 base, and 21 bases lay between the germline ends. Germline values: CDR1 MDHEN, CDR2 SYDVKM. The CDR3 DNA is TGTGCCAGCAGTTTACCCCCGGGGATAGGGTTGTGGTCTGGGGCCAACGTCCTGACTTTC. Encoded protein: CASSLPPGIGLWSGANVLTF.

The chain has TRBV7-3 and TRBJ2-1; the match to TRBD2 covers 10 bases. The CDR3 is made up of 17 amino acids. The trim removed 2 bases at V and 2 bases at J, leaving 6 bases unmatched. Germline CDR1 and CDR2: SGHTA and FQGTGA. CDR3 sequence: CASSLQAGGPPYNEQFF. CDR3 bases: TGTGCCAGCAGCTTACAAGCGGGAGGGCCCCCCTACAATGAGCAGTTCTTC.

The CDR3 reads CASTSWDTQYF. For the CDR3, the DNA is TGTGCCAGCACTAGCTGGGATACGCAGTATTTT. The chain combines TRBV6-6 with TRBJ2-3, with a weak D call TRBD2 (5 bases). This CDR3 is built from 11 residues. CDR1 and CDR2 from the germline V gene are MNHNY and SVGAGI (reference sequence). V was cut by 7 bases and J by 6 bases, with 8 bases left in between.

This chain joins TRBV5-1 and TRBJ2-3; D is possibly TRBD1 (5 bases). The germline V gene has CDR1 SGHRS and CDR2 YFSETQ. V shed 6 bases and J shed 6 bases, with 14 bases lying between them. The CDR3 covers 13 residues. This chain's CDR3 is CASTTPGKDTQYF. For the CDR3, the DNA is TGCGCCAGCACCACCCCAGGGAAGGATACGCAGTATTTT.

The V gene is TRBV5-6, the J gene TRBJ2-3, with 8 bases identical to TRBD2. There are 14 residues in the CDR3. CDR1 SGHDT and CDR2 YYEEEE come from the germline V gene. After removal of 5 bases from V and 7 bases from J, the junction contained 9 bases not matched to a gene. In DNA, the CDR3 is TGTGCCAGCAGTCATGGGCTAGCGGGCAATACGCAGTATTTT. Residues: CASSHGLAGNTQYF. Full variable domain (missing parts from reference TRBV5-6 and TRBJ2-3): DAGVTQSPTHLIKTRGQQVTLRCSPKSGHDTVSWYQQALGQGPQFIFQYYEEEERQRGNFPDRFSGHQFPNYSSELNVNALLLGDSALYLCASSHGLAGNTQYFGPGTRLTVL.

The V gene is TRBV7-2, the J gene TRBJ2-4; TRBD1 might be the D (6 bases). This CDR3 has 17 residues. Germline values: CDR1 SGHTA, CDR2 FQGNSA. Trimming stripped 5 bases from V and 1 base from J, with 18 bases between. The CDR3 protein is CASSPRTGSGAKNIQYF. The CDR3 DNA follows: TGTGCCAGCAGCCCGCGCACAGGGAGTGGGGCCAAAAACATTCAGTACTTC.

V is TRBV7-2 and J is TRBJ2-7; 14 nucleotides line up with TRBD2. Trimming removed 3 bases from V and 4 bases from J; junction bases left unmatched: 2. CDR1 and CDR2 (germline): SGHTA, FQGNSA. The CDR3 totals 15 residues. CDR3 bases: TGTGCCAGCAGCTTGGGACTAGCGGGAGTTTACGAGCAGTACTTC. Its protein is CASSLGLAGVYEQYF.

The gene calls are TRBV7-2 and TRBJ2-3; TRBD1 aligns across 8 bases. CDR3 size: 16 residues. Trimming cost V 5 bases and J 0 bases; bases outside gene matches: 7. Germline CDR1 SGHTA, CDR2 FQGNSA. DNA for the CDR3: TGTGCCAGCAGCCGGACAGGGAGGCTTAGCACAGATACGCAGTATTTT. It yields the protein CASSRTGRLSTDTQYF.

The rearrangement uses TRBV19 and TRBJ2-4; D is ambiguous. The CDR3 spans 16 residues. The germline gives CDR1 LNHDA, CDR2 SQIVND (reference sequence). V lost 6 bases to trimming and J lost 3 bases, with 18 bases between them. CDR3 bases: TGTGCCAGTAGGACACGAATGGGATACTACAAAAACATTCAGTACTTC. Its translation: CASRTRMGYYKNIQYF.

The rearrangement uses TRBV15 and TRBJ1-5, with TRBD1 as a possible D gene (5 bases). Germline-derived CDR1 and CDR2 are LNHNV and YYDKDF (reference sequence). This CDR3 comprises 16 residues. Trimming removed 0 bases at V and 4 bases at J, with 13 bases between. CDR3 amino acids: CATSRDRGTANQPQHF. In nucleotides, the CDR3 is TGTGCCACCAGCAGAGATAGAGGGACGGCTAATCAGCCCCAGCATTTT.

This clone was recorded only once. The chain recombines TRBV7-2 with TRBJ2-7; D gene ambiguous. V lost 2 bases to trimming and J lost 0 bases, with 8 bases between them. The CDR3 spans 14 residues. Germline V gene sequence: CDR1 SGHTA, CDR2 FQGNSA. The CDR3 loop reads CASSLSSSSYEQYF. For the CDR3, the DNA is TGTGCCAGCAGCTTAAGTTCGAGCTCCTACGAGCAGTACTTC. The full variable domain, its missing parts supplied by reference TRBV7-2 and TRBJ2-7, is GAGVSQSPSNKVTEKGKDVELRCDPISGHTALYWYRQSLGQGLEFLIYFQGNSAPDKSGLPSDRFSAERTGGSVSTLTIQRTQQEDSAVYLCASSLSSSSYEQYFGPGTRLTVT.

The chain has TRBV19 and TRBJ1-5; D remains ambiguous. Germline values: CDR1 LNHDA, CDR2 SQIVND (reference sequence). With 1 base removed from V and 9 bases from J, the gap between germline ends came to 7 bases. The CDR3 extends over 12 amino acids. CDR3 protein: CASSIAPGPQHF. In DNA form, the CDR3 reads TGTGCCAGTAGTATAGCCCCAGGGCCCCAGCATTTT.

This chain uses TRBV9 with TRBJ2-6; no reliable D call. Trimming left V 4 bases short and J 1 base short, with 6 bases between. CDR1 is SGDLS, CDR2 YYNGEE, per germline. CDR3 length: 14 residues. The CDR3 sequence is CASSLDSGANVLTF. The CDR3 DNA follows: TGTGCCAGCAGCTTAGATTCTGGGGCCAACGTCCTGACTTTC.

CDR3 DNA: TGTGCCAGCACCGAGGGGGGATCTAGAGCGGGGCTTTACAATGAGCAGTTCTTC. Translated: CASTEGGSRAGLYNEQFF. J is TRBJ2-1 and V is TRBV28, with D possibly matching TRBD2 (7 bases). Between the trimmed V and J ends, which lost 7 bases and 4 bases, there was a span of 26 bases. Germline V gene lookup returns CDR1 MDHEN and CDR2 SYDVKM. The CDR3 runs 18 residues.